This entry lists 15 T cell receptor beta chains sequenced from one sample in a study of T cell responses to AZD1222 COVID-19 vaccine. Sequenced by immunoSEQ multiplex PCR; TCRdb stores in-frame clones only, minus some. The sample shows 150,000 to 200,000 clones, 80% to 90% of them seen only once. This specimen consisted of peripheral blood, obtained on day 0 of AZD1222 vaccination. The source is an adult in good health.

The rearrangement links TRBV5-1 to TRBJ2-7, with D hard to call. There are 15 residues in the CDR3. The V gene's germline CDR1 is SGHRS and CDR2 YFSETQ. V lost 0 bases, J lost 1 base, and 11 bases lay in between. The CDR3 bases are TGCGCCAGCAGCTTGGACAGCTCCCAGTCCTACGAGCAGTACTTC. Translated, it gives CASSLDSSQSYEQYF.

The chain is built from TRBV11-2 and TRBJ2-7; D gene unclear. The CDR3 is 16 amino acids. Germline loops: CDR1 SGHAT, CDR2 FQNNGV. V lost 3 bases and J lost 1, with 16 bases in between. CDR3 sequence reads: CASSFGWAGASYEQYF. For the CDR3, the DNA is TGTGCCAGCAGCTTTGGGTGGGCAGGAGCTTCCTACGAGCAGTACTTC. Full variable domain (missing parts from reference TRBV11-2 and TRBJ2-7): EAGVAQSPRYKIIEKRQSVAFWCNPISGHATLYWYQQILGQGPKLLIQFQNNGVVDDSQLPKDRFSAERLKGVDSTLKIQPAKLEDSAVYLCASSFGWAGASYEQYFGPGTRLTVT.

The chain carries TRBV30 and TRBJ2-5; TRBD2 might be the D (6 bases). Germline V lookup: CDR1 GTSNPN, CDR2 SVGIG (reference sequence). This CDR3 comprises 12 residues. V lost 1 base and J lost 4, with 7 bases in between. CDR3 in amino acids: CAWSGRGETQYF. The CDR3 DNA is TGTGCCTGGAGTGGGAGGGGAGAGACCCAGTACTTC.

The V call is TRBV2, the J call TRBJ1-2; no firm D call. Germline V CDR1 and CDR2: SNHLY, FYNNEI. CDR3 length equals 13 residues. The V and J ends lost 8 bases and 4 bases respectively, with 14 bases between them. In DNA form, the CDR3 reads TGTGCCAGCCCGGGCAGTTCCATCTATGGCTACACCTTC. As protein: CASPGSSIYGYTF.

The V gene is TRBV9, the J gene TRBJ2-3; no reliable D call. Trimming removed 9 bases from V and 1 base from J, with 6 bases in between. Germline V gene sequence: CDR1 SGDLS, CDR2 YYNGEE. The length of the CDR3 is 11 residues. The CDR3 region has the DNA TGTGCCACCGATCGCACAGATACGCAGTATTTT. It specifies CATDRTDTQYF.

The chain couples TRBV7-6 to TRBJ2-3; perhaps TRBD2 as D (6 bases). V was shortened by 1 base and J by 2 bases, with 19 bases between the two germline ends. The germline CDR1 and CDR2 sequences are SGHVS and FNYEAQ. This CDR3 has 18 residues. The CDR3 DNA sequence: TGTGCCAGCAGCTTAGGGCCGAAGGGCGGGGAAAACACAGATACGCAGTATTTT. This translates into CASSLGPKGGENTDTQYF.

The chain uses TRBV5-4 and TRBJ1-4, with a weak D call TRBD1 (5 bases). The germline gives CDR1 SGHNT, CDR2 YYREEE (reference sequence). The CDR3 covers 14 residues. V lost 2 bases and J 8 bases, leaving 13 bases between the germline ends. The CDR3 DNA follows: TGTGCCAGCAGCTTCCGGCAGGGTTTCGAAAAACTGTTTTTT. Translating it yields CASSFRQGFEKLFF.

CDR3 in amino acids: CASSRAGESEQFF. DNA of the CDR3: TGTGCCAGCAGCCGAGCCGGGGAGAGTGAGCAGTTCTTC. V gene TRBV7-9 combines with J gene TRBJ2-1; possible D gene TRBD2, 5 bases. CDR1 and CDR2 from the germline V gene are SEHNR and FQNEAQ (reference sequence). The CDR3 contains 13 residues. V lost 5 bases, J lost 9 bases, and 14 bases lay in between.

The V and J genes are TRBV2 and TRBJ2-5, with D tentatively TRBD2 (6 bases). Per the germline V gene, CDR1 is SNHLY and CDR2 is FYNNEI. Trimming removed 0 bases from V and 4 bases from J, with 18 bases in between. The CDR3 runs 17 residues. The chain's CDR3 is CASSEARGSGPVETQYF. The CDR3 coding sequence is TGTGCCAGCAGTGAAGCGCGGGGCTCCGGTCCAGTAGAGACCCAGTACTTC.

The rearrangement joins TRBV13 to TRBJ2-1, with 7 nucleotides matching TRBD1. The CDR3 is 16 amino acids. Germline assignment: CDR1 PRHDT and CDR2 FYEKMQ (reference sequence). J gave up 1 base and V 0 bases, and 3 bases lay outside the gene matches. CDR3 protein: CASSLGQGVSYNEQFF. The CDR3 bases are TGTGCCAGCAGCTTAGGCCAGGGGGTGTCCTACAATGAGCAGTTCTTC.

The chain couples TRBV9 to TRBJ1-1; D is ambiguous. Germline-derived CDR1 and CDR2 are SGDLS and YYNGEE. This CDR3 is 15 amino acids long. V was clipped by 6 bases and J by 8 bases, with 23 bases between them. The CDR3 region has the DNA TGTGCCAGCAACCGAGGGAGCGAACCCCCGGTGGAAGCTTTCTTT. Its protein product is CASNRGSEPPVEAFF.

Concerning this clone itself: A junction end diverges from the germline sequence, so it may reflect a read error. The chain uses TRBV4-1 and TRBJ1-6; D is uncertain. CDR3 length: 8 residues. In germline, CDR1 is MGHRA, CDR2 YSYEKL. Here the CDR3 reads CASPSDSF. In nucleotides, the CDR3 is TGCGCCAGCCCAAGTGATTCCTTT.

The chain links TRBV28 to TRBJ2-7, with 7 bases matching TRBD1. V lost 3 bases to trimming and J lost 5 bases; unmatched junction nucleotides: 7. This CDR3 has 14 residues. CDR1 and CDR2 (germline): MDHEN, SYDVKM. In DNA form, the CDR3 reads TGTGCCAGCAGTTTTGTCCAGCAGGGGGACGAGCAGTACTTC. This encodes CASSFVQQGDEQYF.

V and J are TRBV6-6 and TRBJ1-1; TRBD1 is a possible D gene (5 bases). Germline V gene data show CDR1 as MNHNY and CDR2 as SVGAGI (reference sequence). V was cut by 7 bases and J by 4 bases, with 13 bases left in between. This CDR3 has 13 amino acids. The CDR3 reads CASTLGRGTEAFF. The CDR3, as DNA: TGTGCCAGCACCCTGGGACGGGGCACTGAAGCTTTCTTT.

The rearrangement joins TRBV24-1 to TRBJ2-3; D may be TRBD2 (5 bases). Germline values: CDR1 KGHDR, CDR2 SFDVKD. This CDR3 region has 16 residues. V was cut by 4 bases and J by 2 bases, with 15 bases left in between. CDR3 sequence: CATSDPGFSATDTQYF. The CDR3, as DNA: TGTGCCACCAGTGACCCGGGATTCAGTGCCACAGATACGCAGTATTTT.